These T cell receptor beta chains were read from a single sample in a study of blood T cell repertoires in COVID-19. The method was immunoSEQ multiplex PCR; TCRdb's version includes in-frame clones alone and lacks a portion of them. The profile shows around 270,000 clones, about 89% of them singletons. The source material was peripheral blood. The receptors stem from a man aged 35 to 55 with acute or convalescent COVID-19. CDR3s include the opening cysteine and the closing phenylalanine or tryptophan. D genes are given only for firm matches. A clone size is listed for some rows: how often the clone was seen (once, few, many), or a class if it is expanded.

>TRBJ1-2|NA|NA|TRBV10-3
TGTGCCATCAGTGCCTATTCAGGCGATAACTATGGCTACACCTTC
CAISAYSGDNYGYTF
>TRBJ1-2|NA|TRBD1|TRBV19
TGTGCCAGTACCCCCAGGACGACAGGGACGAACTATGGCTACACCTTC
CASTPRTTGTNYGYTF
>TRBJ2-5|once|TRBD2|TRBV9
TGTGCTAGCAGCGTAGCAGGACTAGCGGGGGAAGAGACCCAGTACTTC
CASSVAGLAGEETQYF
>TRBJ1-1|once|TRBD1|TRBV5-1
TGCGCCAGCAGTCCAAACCGGGACAGGGGCTCAGAAGCTTTCTTT
CASSPNRDRGSEAFF
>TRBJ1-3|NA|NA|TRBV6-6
TGTGCCAGCAGGCCCAGGCGGGGCAGCGCTGGAAACACCATATATTTT
CASRPRRGSAGNTIYF
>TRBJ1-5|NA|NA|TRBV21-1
TGTGCCAGCAGCAAATGGCGGGGGGGACCGAGCAATCAGCCCCAGCATTTT
CASSKWRGGPSNQPQHF
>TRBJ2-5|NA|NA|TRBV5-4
TGTGCCAGCAGCCGAGATCTTGGGCCCCTCCAGACCCAGTACTTC
CASSRDLGPLQTQYF
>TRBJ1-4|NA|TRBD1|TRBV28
TGTGCCAGCCTTGAAGGGGGCACTGCTAATGAAAAACTGTTTTTT
CASLEGGTANEKLFF
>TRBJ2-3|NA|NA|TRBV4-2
TGTGCCAGCAGCCAAGTTCGGGATACGCAGTATTTT
CASSQVRDTQYF
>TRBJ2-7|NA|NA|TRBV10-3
TGTGCCATCAGATCCCGGACAGAGTCCTACGAGCAGTACTTC
CAIRSRTESYEQYF
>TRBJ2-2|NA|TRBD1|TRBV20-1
TGCAGTGCCAGTCGACAGGGTTCTCCCACCGGGGAGCTGTTTTTT
CSASRQGSPTGELFF
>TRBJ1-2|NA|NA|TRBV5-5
TGTGCCAGCAGACAGGGAAGTGACTATGGCTACACCTTC
CASRQGSDYGYTF
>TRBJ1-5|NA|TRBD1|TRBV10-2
TGCGCCAGCAGGGACAGGGGCAATCAGCCCCAGCATTTT
CASRDRGNQPQHF
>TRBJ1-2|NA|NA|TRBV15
TGTGCCACCAGCCCCCAGGGTAGCTATGGCTACACCTTC
CATSPQGSYGYTF
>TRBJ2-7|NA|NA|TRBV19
TGTGCCAGTAGTATCCAGGGAGTGGGGACTTCCTACGAGCAGTACTTC
CASSIQGVGTSYEQYF
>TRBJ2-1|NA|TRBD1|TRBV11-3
TGTGCCAGCAGCTCGACAGGGAATGAGCAGTTCTTC
CASSSTGNEQFF
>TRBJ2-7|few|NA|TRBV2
TGTGCCAGCAGATTCACGGCAGGGATCAACGAGCAGTACTTC
CASRFTAGINEQYF
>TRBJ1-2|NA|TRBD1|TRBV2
TGTCGAGACAGGGGGGGTAGCTATGGCTACACCTTC
CRDRGGSYGYTF
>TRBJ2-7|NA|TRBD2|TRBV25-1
TGTGCCAGCAGAATGGCGGGAGGCGGCGAGCAGTACTTC
CASRMAGGGEQYF
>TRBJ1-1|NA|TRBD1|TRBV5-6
TGTGCCAGCACCCCCGGCCCACAGGGGGGCACTGAAGCTTTCTTT
CASTPGPQGGTEAFF
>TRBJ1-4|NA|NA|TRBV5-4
TGTGCCAGCAGCTCCTCAACTAATGAAAAACTGTTTTTT
CASSSSTNEKLFF
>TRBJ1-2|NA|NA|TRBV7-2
TGTGCCAGCACCTACCAGAAGGGGCCGAACTATGGCTACACCTTC
CASTYQKGPNYGYTF
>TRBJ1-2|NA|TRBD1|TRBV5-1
TGCGCCAGCAGCTTGGGACAGGGGAATGGCTACACCTTC
CASSLGQGNGYTF
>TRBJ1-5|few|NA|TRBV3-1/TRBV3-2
TGTGCCAGCAGCCAAGACCCCCCAGGGCCCCAGCATTTT
CASSQDPPGPQHF
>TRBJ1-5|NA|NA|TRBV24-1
TGTGCCACCAGTGATCCGACTCTCCCGGGACTCCAGCATTTT
CATSDPTLPGLQHF
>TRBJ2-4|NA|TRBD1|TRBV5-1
TGCGCCAGCAGCTTGGGCGGGGACAGGGGTAAAAACATTCAGTACTTC
CASSLGGDRGKNIQYF
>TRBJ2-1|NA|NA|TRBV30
TGTGCCTGGAGTGTACAGTTGGGGAGGAAGAGGGGGCATGAGCAGTTCTTC
CAWSVQLGRKRGHEQFF
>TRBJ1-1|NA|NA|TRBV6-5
TGTGCCAGCAGCCCCGGGGGGATGAACACTGAAGCTTTCTTT
CASSPGGMNTEAFF
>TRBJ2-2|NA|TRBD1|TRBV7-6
TGTGCCAGCAGCTTAGGTGGACAGGGGAATTTTATCGCCGGGGAGCTGTTTTTT
CASSLGGQGNFIAGELFF
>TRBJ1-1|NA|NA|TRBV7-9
TGTGCCAGCAGCTTAGCGGTGACGGAGCCGGAGAACACTGAAGCTTTCTTT
CASSLAVTEPENTEAFF
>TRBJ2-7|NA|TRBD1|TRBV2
TGTGCCGGGTCCGAGACAGGGGTGGACGAGCAGTACTTC
CAGSETGVDEQYF
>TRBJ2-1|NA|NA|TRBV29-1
TGCAGCACTGCCCGGTCCAATCGGGGCAATGAGCAGTTCTTC
CSTARSNRGNEQFF
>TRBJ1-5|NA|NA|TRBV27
TGTGCCAGCACCTCTTGGCGGGGGACCCAGCATTTT
CASTSWRGTQHF
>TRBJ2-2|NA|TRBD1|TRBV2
TGTGCCAGCGGTCCGACAGGGGGTACCGGGGAGCTGTTTTTT
CASGPTGGTGELFF
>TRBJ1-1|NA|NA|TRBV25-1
TGTGCCAGCAGTCCTATTATGGGGAGAAGCGCTTTCTTT
CASSPIMGRSAFF
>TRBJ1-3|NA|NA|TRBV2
TGTGCCAGCCGACTGCGGGGGTCTGGAAACACCATATATTTT
CASRLRGSGNTIYF
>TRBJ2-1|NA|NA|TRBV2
TGTGCCAGCAGTGAAATGCTGGGGGGGCGCCGCGAGCAGTTCTTC
CASSEMLGGRREQFF
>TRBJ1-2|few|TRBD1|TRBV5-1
TGCGCCAGCAGCCCAGGACAGGGGGATTTATATGGCTACACCTTC
CASSPGQGDLYGYTF
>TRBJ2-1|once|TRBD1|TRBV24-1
TGTGCCACCAGTGCGGACAGGGGTGGGTCCAATGAGCAGTTCTTC
CATSADRGGSNEQFF